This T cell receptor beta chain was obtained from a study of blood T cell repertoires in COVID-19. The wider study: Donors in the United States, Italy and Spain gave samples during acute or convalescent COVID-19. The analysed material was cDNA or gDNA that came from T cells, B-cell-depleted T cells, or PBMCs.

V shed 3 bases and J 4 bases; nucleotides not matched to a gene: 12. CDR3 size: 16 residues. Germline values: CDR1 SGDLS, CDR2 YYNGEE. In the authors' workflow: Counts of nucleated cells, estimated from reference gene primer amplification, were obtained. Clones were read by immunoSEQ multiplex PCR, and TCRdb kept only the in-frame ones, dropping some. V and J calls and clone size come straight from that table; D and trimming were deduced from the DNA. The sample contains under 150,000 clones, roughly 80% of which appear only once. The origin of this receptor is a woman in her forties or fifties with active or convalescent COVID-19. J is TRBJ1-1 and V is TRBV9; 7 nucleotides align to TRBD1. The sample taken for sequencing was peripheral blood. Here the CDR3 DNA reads TGTGCCAGCAGCGGATCCTCGACAGGGAAAGGCACTGAAGCTTTCTTT. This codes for CASSGSSTGKGTEAFF.